This TCR beta chain was sequenced during a study of OX40 agonist ivuxolimab in advanced cancers. A remark on this clone: The identical CDR3 is also encoded by other nucleotide sequences in the sample.

The protocol was immunoSEQ multiplex PCR, while the TCRdb copy is restricted to in-frame clones and leaves out a portion. The sample yields roughly 73,000 clones, 80% to 90% seen once. This CDR3 is built from 14 residues. The germline gives CDR1 LGHNA, CDR2 YNFKEQ. Losses at the gene ends were 3 bases for V and 5 bases for J; bases not matched to a gene: 3. This sequence joins TRBV4-2 and TRBJ1-1; TRBD1 matches 10 bases. Specimen: CD4+ or CD8+ T cells sorted from blood, collected in a trial of the OX40 agonist ivuxolimab. This receptor was taken from an adult with an advanced solid tumor such as melanoma, head and neck, liver or kidney cancer. This CDR3 is CASSHPGQGTEAFF. In DNA, the CDR3 is TGTGCCAGCAGCCACCCGGGACAGGGGACTGAAGCTTTCTTT.